The 3 T cell receptor beta chains listed next were all sequenced from one sample in a study of CD8+ T cells in alopecia areata. Treatment specified: oral pan-JAK inhibitor, 5-10 mg twice daily. The authors extracted RNA and reverse transcribed it into cDNA as the sequencing template. Sequencing was performed with immunoSEQ multiplex PCR; in TCRdb, only in-frame clones are kept and a portion is missing. The table records around 170,000 clones, approximately 50% of them present only once. The sample consisted of CD8+ T cells sorted from blood, taken around week 52, from a patient treated with tofacitinib. The receptors here all came from a human donor with alopecia areata.

There are a few counts of this clone. The chain couples TRBV27 to TRBJ2-1; 13 nucleotides line up with TRBD2. CDR3 length: 13 amino acids. In germline, CDR1 is MNHEY, CDR2 SMNVEV (reference sequence). CDR3: CVVLAGGPGEQFF. Here the CDR3 DNA reads TGTGTCGTACTAGCGGGGGGGCCCGGTGAGCAGTTCTTC.

The chain uses TRBV4-2 and TRBJ2-7; D ambiguous. Germline V CDR1 and CDR2: LGHNA, YNFKEQ. V was shortened by 0 bases and J by 6 bases, with 15 bases between the two germline ends. The CDR3 has 15 amino acids. The CDR3 nucleotides read TGTGCCAGCAGCCAAGAAGGGCATGGATCGCTCGAGCAGTACTTC. Encoded protein: CASSQEGHGSLEQYF.

This chain links TRBV6-5 with TRBJ1-5, with a tentative D call TRBD1 (6 bases). The ends were cut back, 5 bases at V and 6 bases at J, with 14 bases in the middle. Germline loops: CDR1 MNHEY, CDR2 SVGAGI. The CDR3 is 14 residues long. The CDR3 sequence: CASSTGDMLQPQHF. The CDR3 region has the DNA TGTGCCAGCAGTACGGGGGACATGCTTCAGCCCCAGCATTTT.